The next 30 T cell receptor beta chains were all read from a single sample in a study of beta chain features in type 1 diabetes. Study outcomes and limitations: In every one of the four CD4+ subsets, TCRB CDR3s were moderately but significantly shorter in Type 1 diabetes patients.

Expressed TCRB transcripts were sequenced because the isolated RNA had all been reverse transcribed beforehand. The method was immunoSEQ multiplex PCR; TCRdb's version includes in-frame clones alone and lacks a portion of them. The data hold hundreds of thousands of clones, with over 12% observed a single time. Their antigens remain unidentified. The sample taken for sequencing was naive CD4+ T cells from blood. These receptors were collected from a man between 18 and 29 years old with type 1 diabetes.

The rearrangement joins TRBV4-2 to TRBJ1-2; no clear D gene. Germline-derived CDR1 and CDR2 are LGHNA and YNFKEQ. Between the trimmed V and J ends, which lost 0 bases and 8 bases, there was a span of 19 bases. The CDR3 is made up of 16 amino acids. In nucleotides, the CDR3 is TGTGCCAGCAGCCAAGATCCAAGCGGGATAGTGAGGGGCTACACCTTC. It yields the protein CASSQDPSGIVRGYTF.

A word on this clone: Other DNA sequences in the sample encode the same CDR3. The chain employs TRBV28 and TRBJ1-5, with a possible D match to TRBD1 (5 bases). V lost 4 bases to trimming and J lost 2 bases, with 12 bases between them. CDR3 length: 15 amino acids. Germline CDR1 is MDHEN and CDR2 is SYDVKM. CDR3 protein: CASSSGSGGNQPQHF. As DNA, the CDR3 is TGTGCCAGCAGTTCAGGGTCGGGCGGCAATCAGCCCCAGCATTTT.

V and J are TRBV18 and TRBJ1-1; weak D call: TRBD1 (5 bases). Germline CDR1 and CDR2: KGHSH and LQKENI. Trimming stripped 5 bases from V and 7 bases from J, with 11 bases between. The CDR3 contains 12 residues. CDR3 loop: CASSEGSFEAFF. In nucleotides, the CDR3 is TGTGCCAGCTCAGAGGGGTCTTTTGAAGCTTTCTTT.

The chain recombines TRBV10-3 with TRBJ2-7; TRBD2 matches at 7 bases. Germline values: CDR1 ENHRY, CDR2 SYGVKD. CDR3 size: 13 residues. The V segment lost 9 bases and the J segment 3 bases; nucleotides outside the gene matches: 8. The CDR3 sequence is CAIRLAARYEQYF. Here the CDR3 DNA reads TGTGCCATTCGACTAGCCGCCCGCTACGAGCAGTACTTC.

This clone came up a few times. This sequence joins TRBV6-5 and TRBJ2-7; 12 positions agree with TRBD2. This CDR3 has 14 residues. Germline V lookup: CDR1 MNHEY, CDR2 SVGAGI. With V trimmed by 5 bases and J by 6 bases, 5 bases remained unmatched. CDR3 residues: CASSLLAGGLEQYF. DNA for the CDR3: TGTGCCAGCAGTCTACTAGCGGGAGGTCTCGAGCAGTACTTC.

Only a few counts were recorded for this clone. The gene calls are TRBV5-5 and TRBJ2-5; no firm D call. Germline CDR1 and CDR2: SGHKS and YYEKEE (reference sequence). CDR3 length: 13 residues. Trimming removed 4 bases at V and 2 bases at J, with 9 bases between. CDR3 coding DNA: TGTGCCAGCAGCCAAGGGCCTCAAGAGACCCAGTACTTC. The encoded protein is CASSQGPQETQYF.

The chain joins TRBV29-1 to TRBJ2-1; 9 bases are a match to TRBD1. The CDR3 sequence is 20 residues long. With V trimmed by 4 bases and J by 9 bases, 28 bases remained unmatched. In germline, CDR1 is SQVTM, CDR2 ANQGSEA. The DNA of the CDR3 is TGCAGCGTTGGCGGGCCAGATTTAACCAGACCGGGACAGGGAGGAACTGAGCAGTTCTTC. Protein: CSVGGPDLTRPGQGGTEQFF.

Here the CDR3 DNA reads TGTGCCAGCATTATGACTAGCGGCACAGATACGCAGTATTTT. This encodes CASIMTSGTDTQYF. V and J are TRBV6-6 and TRBJ2-3; 8 nucleotides agree with TRBD2. Germline V gene sequence: CDR1 MNHNY, CDR2 SVGAGI (reference sequence). This CDR3 is 14 amino acids long. V lost 7 bases to trimming and J lost 1 base; unmatched junction nucleotides: 4.

The chain recombines TRBV27 with TRBJ1-4; no clear D gene. CDR3 length equals 14 residues. Between the trimmed V and J ends, which lost 5 bases and 6 bases, there was a span of 13 bases. From germline, CDR1 is MNHEY and CDR2 SMNVEV (reference sequence). The CDR3 nucleotides read TGTGCCAGCAGTCCGAGACCCGGAGATGAAAAACTGTTTTTT. As protein: CASSPRPGDEKLFF. Supplemented by reference TRBV27 and TRBJ1-4, the full variable domain reads EAQVTQNPRYLITVTGKKLTVTCSQNMNHEYMSWYRQDPGLGLRQIYYSMNVEVTDKGDVPEGYKVSRKEKRNFPLILESPSPNQTSLYFCASSPRPGDEKLFFGSGTQLSVL.

This clone was detected only a few times. The chain links TRBV30 to TRBJ1-5; 7 nucleotides agree with TRBD1. Germline loops: CDR1 GTSNPN, CDR2 SVGIG (reference sequence). The CDR3 totals 14 residues. Losses at the gene ends were 0 bases for V and 3 bases for J; bases not matched to a gene: 2. The CDR3 DNA is TGTGCCTGGAGTGTAGGGGGCAACAATCAGCCCCAGCATTTT. It translates to CAWSVGGNNQPQHF.

In this sample, this clone turned up a few times. The rearrangement uses TRBV2 and TRBJ1-1, with TRBD1 identical over 7 bases. This CDR3 is 11 amino acids long. Germline CDR1 SNHLY, CDR2 FYNNEI. J was trimmed by 9 bases and V by 8 bases; bases with no gene match: 6. The CDR3 spells CASRQGGKAFF. The CDR3 DNA is TGTGCCAGCCGACAGGGTGGGAAAGCTTTCTTT.

The chain uses TRBV7-2 and TRBJ2-7; TRBD2 is a possible D gene (6 bases). Trimming stripped 0 bases from V and 2 bases from J, with 11 bases between. CDR3 length: 15 amino acids. Germline values: CDR1 SGHTA, CDR2 FQGNSA. CDR3 DNA sequence: TGTGCCAGCAGCTTAGCGGTAGCGGAAACCTACGAGCAGTACTTC. Protein sequence: CASSLAVAETYEQYF.

This rearrangement joins TRBV7-2 to TRBJ2-5, with D perhaps matching TRBD1 or TRBD2 (6 bases each). In germline, CDR1 is SGHTA, CDR2 FQGNSA. Trimming removed 4 bases from V and 5 bases from J, with 14 bases in between. The CDR3 runs 14 residues. The CDR3 protein is CASSSWGAGETQYF. The CDR3 coding sequence is TGTGCCAGCAGCTCGTGGGGGGCCGGGGAGACCCAGTACTTC.

V is TRBV30 and J is TRBJ2-3; no clear D. V was trimmed by 4 bases and J by 6 bases, leaving 14 bases between them. Germline V gene sequence: CDR1 GTSNPN, CDR2 SVGIG (reference sequence). The CDR3 length is 13 residues. CDR3 nucleotides: TGTGCCTGGACAAATTTGTTGGGGGATACGCAGTATTTT. It is translated as CAWTNLLGDTQYF.

This clone was picked up a small number of times. The gene calls are TRBV28 and TRBJ1-1; D uncertain. Germline CDR1 is MDHEN and CDR2 is SYDVKM. The CDR3 is 15 residues long. Trimming removed 5 bases at V and 1 base at J, with 14 bases between. The CDR3 nucleotides are TGTGCCAGCAGTCAATCGCCGGCGGGGAACACTGAAGCTTTCTTT. Amino acids: CASSQSPAGNTEAFF.

V is TRBV29-1 and J is TRBJ2-3, with no clear D. CDR1 SQVTM and CDR2 ANQGSEA come from the germline V gene. This CDR3 contains 13 residues. Trimming took off 4 bases at V and 0 bases at J, with 8 bases between the two ends. The CDR3 DNA is TGCAGCGTTGCAGCGACTAGCACAGATACGCAGTATTTT. This translates into CSVAATSTDTQYF.

Only a few counts were recorded for this clone. The chain is built from TRBV4-3 and TRBJ2-1; D not resolved. The germline V and J ends were trimmed by 0 bases and 3 bases, with 12 bases remaining between them. Germline V gene sequence: CDR1 LGHNA, CDR2 YSLEER. The CDR3 sequence is 16 residues long. DNA for the CDR3: TGCGCCAGCAGCCAAGATTTTCGGCAGGACTACAATGAGCAGTTCTTC. Its protein is CASSQDFRQDYNEQFF.

This clone was observed a handful of times. The chain couples TRBV14 to TRBJ2-1, with D tentatively TRBD1 (6 bases). The V end lost 5 bases, the J end lost 8 bases, and 16 bases lay between the germline ends. Germline V gene lookup returns CDR1 SGHDN and CDR2 FVKESK. The CDR3 extends over 14 amino acids. The CDR3 loop reads CASSRTVPRDEQFF. In nucleotides, the CDR3 is TGTGCCAGCAGCAGGACAGTACCCCGGGATGAGCAGTTCTTC.

In this sample, this clone turned up a few times. This sequence joins TRBV29-1 and TRBJ2-3, with D maybe TRBD2 (6 bases). The CDR3 sequence is 14 residues long. From germline, CDR1 is SQVTM and CDR2 ANQGSEA. With 1 base removed from V and 1 base from J, the gap between germline ends came to 9 bases. CDR3: CSVEASDGTDTQYF. In DNA form, the CDR3 reads TGCAGCGTTGAAGCTAGCGACGGCACAGATACGCAGTATTTT.

The table lists this clone with a few counts. The chain carries TRBV18 and TRBJ2-7; 9 bases line up with TRBD2. With V trimmed by 1 base and J by 1 base, 11 bases remained unmatched. Germline CDR1 reads KGHSH; CDR2 reads LQKENI. The CDR3 sequence is 18 residues long. CDR3 sequence (DNA): TGTGCCAGCTCACCACAGTCTAGCGGGGCTGTACGGTCCTACGAGCAGTACTTC. This translates into CASSPQSSGAVRSYEQYF.

The table lists this clone with a few counts. The chain combines TRBV15 with TRBJ2-3; 7 bases map to TRBD1. Per germline, CDR1 LNHNV and CDR2 YYDKDF (reference sequence). V shed 4 bases, J shed 0 bases, and the junction held 4 bases outside the gene matches. The CDR3 covers 15 residues. CDR3 loop: CATSKTGISTDTQYF. Here the CDR3 DNA reads TGTGCCACCAGCAAGACAGGGATTAGCACAGATACGCAGTATTTT.

There are a few counts of this clone. The chain employs TRBV4-1 and TRBJ2-1; perhaps TRBD1 as D (5 bases). The germline V gene encodes CDR1 MGHRA and CDR2 YSYEKL. The V end lost 0 bases, the J end lost 9 bases, and 12 bases lay between the germline ends. The CDR3 has 14 amino acids. The CDR3 here is CASSQEGGRVEQFF. The CDR3 DNA sequence: TGCGCCAGCAGCCAAGAAGGCGGCAGGGTTGAGCAGTTCTTC.

This clone was seen many times. This chain connects TRBV14 to TRBJ1-4, with no clear D. Germline-derived CDR1 and CDR2 are SGHDN and FVKESK. The CDR3 sequence is 12 residues long. V gave up 5 bases and J gave up 5 bases, with 6 bases separating them. The CDR3 coding sequence is TGTGCCAGCAGCGGCAGAAATGAAAAACTGTTTTTT. It specifies CASSGRNEKLFF.

This clone has just a few counts. The chain recombines TRBV6-4 with TRBJ2-2; D gene unclear. The germline V and J ends were trimmed by 2 bases and 6 bases, with 10 bases remaining between them. This CDR3 contains 14 residues. Per the germline V gene, CDR1 is MRHNA and CDR2 is SNTAGT. The CDR3 coding sequence is TGTGCCAGCAGTGACAGGGTGAAGGCCGGGGAGCTGTTTTTT. This encodes CASSDRVKAGELFF.

This clone was observed a few times. The chain recombines TRBV7-2 with TRBJ2-1, with D uncertain. CDR3 length equals 14 residues. Looked up from germline, CDR1 is SGHTA and CDR2 is FQGNSA. V shed 5 bases and J shed 5 bases, with 13 bases lying between them. The CDR3 sequence is CASSPRRTNNEQFF. As DNA, the CDR3 is TGTGCCAGCAGCCCCCGCCGAACAAACAATGAGCAGTTCTTC.

The chain carries TRBV5-4 and TRBJ2-7, with D possibly TRBD1 on 5 matching bases. The CDR3 has 12 amino acids. The germline V and J ends were trimmed by 3 bases and 7 bases, with 11 bases remaining between them. The germline CDR1 and CDR2 sequences are SGHNT and YYREEE (reference sequence). The CDR3 DNA is TGTGCCAGCAGCTCCCCTCCAGGGGAGCAGTACTTC. Translation gives CASSSPPGEQYF.

This rearrangement joins TRBV7-9 to TRBJ2-5; D is perhaps TRBD2 (6 bases). Trimming left V 5 bases short and J 7 bases short, with 11 bases between. Germline lookup yields CDR1 SEHNR and CDR2 FQNEAQ (reference sequence). This CDR3 is built from 12 residues. The CDR3 is CASSPMGGTQYF. The CDR3 DNA follows: TGTGCCAGCAGCCCAATGGGAGGGACCCAGTACTTC.

The chain couples TRBV7-6 to TRBJ2-5; D remains unclear. Germline values: CDR1 SGHVS, CDR2 FNYEAQ. This CDR3 has 13 residues. With 4 bases removed from V and 5 bases from J, the gap between germline ends came to 11 bases. The DNA of the CDR3 is TGTGCCAGCAGCTCATTGTCCAGGGAGACCCAGTACTTC. Protein sequence: CASSSLSRETQYF.

In DNA form, the CDR3 reads TGTGCCAGCAGCTCCTCAGGGATTGCAGAGACCCAGTACTTC. This encodes CASSSSGIAETQYF. V and J are TRBV4-2 and TRBJ2-5; D is perhaps TRBD1 (5 bases). This CDR3 comprises 14 residues. Trimming removed 5 bases at V and 4 bases at J, with 14 bases between. CDR1 is LGHNA, CDR2 YNFKEQ, per germline.

This clone showed up just a few times. The rearrangement uses TRBV29-1 and TRBJ1-1, with D unclear. The CDR3 covers 13 residues. V gave up 6 bases and J gave up 4 bases, with 15 bases separating them. Germline lookup yields CDR1 SQVTM and CDR2 ANQGSEA. The chain's CDR3 is CSVRTVGSTEAFF. For the CDR3, the DNA is TGCAGCGTAAGGACTGTGGGGAGCACTGAAGCTTTCTTT.